What follows is one T cell receptor (beta chain) and its context. The sample holds one count of this clone. Its antigen is still unknown. Per-nucleotide qualities are absent, and no much larger clonotype sits a single base away. This entry is derived from a study of Ad26.COV2.S vaccination and SARS-CoV-2 variants (dated by TCRdb to the early 2020s). Describing the broader study: Vaccine-arm donors came from COV1001, a multicentre, randomized, double-blind, placebo-controlled phase I-IIa trial of Ad26.COV2.S in healthy adults. The TCR-sequenced set comprised approximately 30 samples: about 19 Ad26.COV2.S vaccine recipients, 5 placebo recipients and 8 SARS-CoV-2 convalescent individuals. Ad26.COV2.S was administered intramuscularly at a dose of 5x10^10 or 1x10^11 viral particles, either as one shot or as two shots given 56 days apart. The specificity and breadth of SARS-CoV-2-reactive T cell receptors after Ad26.COV2.S vaccination were assessed by TCRbeta repertoire sequencing. Investigators did not know the trial group allocation while performing experiments and assessing outcomes. Trial participants were randomized into five groups of five, in which low-dose or high-dose Ad26.COV2.S was given once or twice, or placebo was given on both occasions.

What the research found in general, with its limitations: Higher spike-specific TCR breadth was observed in Ad26.COV2.S recipients than in placebo recipients (P = 0.0014). According to the authors, total T cell responses may have been underestimated by the TCR breadth and depth analyses. The study lacked the statistical power to compare responses across vaccine doses or regimens. Vaccine and placebo recipients had similar non-spike TCR breadth, a finding consistent with the vaccine containing only spike. Substantial breadth of spike-specific CD8+ and CD4+ T cell responses was reported after vaccination.

TCRbeta CDR3 regions were sequenced with the immunoSEQ Assay. After extraction, genomic DNA underwent amplification by bias-controlled multiplex PCR, followed by high-throughput sequencing. The study's processing was this. To quantify the absolute abundance of every unique TCRbeta CDR3 region, sequences were collapsed and filtered. T cell fraction was estimated by normalizing TCRbeta template counts to usable DNA, which was measured by amplifying reference genes present in all nucleated cells. Repertoire TCRs were annotated as SARS-CoV-2-specific when V gene, CDR3 amino acid sequence and J gene were exactly matched to a known reactive TCR set. MIRA supplied the reference SARS-CoV-2 TCR set, which was filtered for enrichment in COVID-19-positive ImmuneCODE repertoires so that public or cross-reactive TCRs were removed. Based on the MIRA antigens, annotated TCRs were further analysed at the level of specific ORF or position within ORF. Breadth was defined as the number of annotated unique rearrangements divided by the total number of unique productive rearrangements, and depth was defined as the summed frequency of the annotated unique rearrangements. Two-sided Wilcoxon rank-sum tests were used to compare TCR breadth between groups. This immuneACCESS table, as held by TCRdb, lists in-frame sequences with V and J called but not all clones. Of the missing ones, under half trace to an unresolved V gene in checked studies; the others have no known cause. V, J and clone size derive from that table, while D and trimming were established from the DNA sequence. The sample data list about 680,000 clones, and approximately 88% of these were observed just once. The ten largest clonotypes hold about 1.5% of the sample.

The sample's treatment or condition, from its label and the paper: about 20 received Ad26.COV2.S at low or high dose, single or two shots; about five received placebo; per-sample allocation not given. For vaccine and placebo recipients, repertoires were sequenced using samples collected on day 63 after the first injection. Cohort 1b enrolled 20 to 30 adults aged 18-55 years at a single site in Boston, USA, between 29 July and 7 August 2020. Ad26.COV2.S was a replication-incompetent adenovirus type 26 vector that expressed a prefusion-stabilized SARS-CoV-2 spike protein derived from the original Wuhan strain. This specimen was peripheral blood, taken in a trial of Ad26.COV2.S vaccine versus placebo. The receptor comes from a person between 18 and 65 years old who received the Ad26.COV2.S COVID-19 vaccine or a placebo.

The CDR3: CASSPPGLADTGELFF. The base sequence is TGTGCCAGCAGCCCACCGGGACTAGCGGACACCGGGGAGCTGTTTTTT. The chain joins TRBV3-1 (or the pseudogene TRBV3-2) to TRBJ2-2; 11 nucleotides in the junction match TRBD2. Including the terminal cysteine and phenylalanine, the CDR3 comprises 16 residues. Only the CDR3 DNA is retained, 48 bases long and in frame from the first base. Trimmed from V: 4 bases; trimmed from J: 3 bases; junction bases lacking a gene match: 4. CDR1 and CDR2, per the germline V gene (reference sequence), are LGHDT and YNNKEL.